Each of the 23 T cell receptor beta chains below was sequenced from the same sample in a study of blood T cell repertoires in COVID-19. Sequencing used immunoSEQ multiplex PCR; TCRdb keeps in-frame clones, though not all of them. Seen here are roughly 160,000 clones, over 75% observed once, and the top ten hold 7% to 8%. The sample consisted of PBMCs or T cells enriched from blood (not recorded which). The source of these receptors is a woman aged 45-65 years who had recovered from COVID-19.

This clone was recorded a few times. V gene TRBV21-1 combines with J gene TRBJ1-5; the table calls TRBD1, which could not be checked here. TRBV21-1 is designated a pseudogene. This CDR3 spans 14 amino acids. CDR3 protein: CASIEGQGSRTQHF. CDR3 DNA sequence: TGTGCCAGCATAGAGGGACAGGGGAGCCGGACCCAGCATTTT.

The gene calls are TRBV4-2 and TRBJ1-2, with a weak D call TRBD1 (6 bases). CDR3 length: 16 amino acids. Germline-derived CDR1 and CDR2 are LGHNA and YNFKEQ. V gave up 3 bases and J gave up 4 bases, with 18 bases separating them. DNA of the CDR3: TGTGCCAGCAGCCAGGGACTAACAGGAGGGGGCTATGGCTACACCTTC. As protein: CASSQGLTGGGYGYTF.

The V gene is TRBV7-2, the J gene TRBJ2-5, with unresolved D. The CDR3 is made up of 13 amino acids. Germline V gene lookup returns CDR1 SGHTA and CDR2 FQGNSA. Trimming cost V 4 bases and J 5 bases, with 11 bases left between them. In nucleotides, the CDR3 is TGTGCCAGCAGCTCAGTAGCAGCGGAGACCCAGTACTTC. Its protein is CASSSVAAETQYF.

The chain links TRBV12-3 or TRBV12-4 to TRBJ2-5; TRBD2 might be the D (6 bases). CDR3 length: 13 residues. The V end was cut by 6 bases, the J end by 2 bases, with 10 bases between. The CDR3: CASRRGAQETQYF. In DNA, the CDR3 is TGTGCCAGCAGGCGCGGGGCGCAAGAGACCCAGTACTTC.

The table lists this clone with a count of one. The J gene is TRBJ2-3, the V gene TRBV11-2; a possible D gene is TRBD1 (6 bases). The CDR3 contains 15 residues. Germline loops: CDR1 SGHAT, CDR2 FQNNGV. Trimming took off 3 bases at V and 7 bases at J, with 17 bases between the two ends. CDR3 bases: TGTGCCAGCAGCTTTACCGGACAGTCTCTTAATACGCAGTATTTT. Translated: CASSFTGQSLNTQYF.

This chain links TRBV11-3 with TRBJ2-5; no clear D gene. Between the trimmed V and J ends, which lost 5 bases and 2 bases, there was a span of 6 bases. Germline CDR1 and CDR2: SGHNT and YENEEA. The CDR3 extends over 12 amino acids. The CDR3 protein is CASSLRQETQYF. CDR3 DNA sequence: TGTGCCAGCAGCCTACGTCAAGAGACCCAGTACTTC.

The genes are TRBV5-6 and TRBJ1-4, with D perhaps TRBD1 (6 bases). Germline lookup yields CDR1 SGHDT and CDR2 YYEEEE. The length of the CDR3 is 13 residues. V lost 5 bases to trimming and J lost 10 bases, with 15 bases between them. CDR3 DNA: TGTGCCAGCAGGCCCAACAGGGTAGGAAAACTGTTTTTT. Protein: CASRPNRVGKLFF.

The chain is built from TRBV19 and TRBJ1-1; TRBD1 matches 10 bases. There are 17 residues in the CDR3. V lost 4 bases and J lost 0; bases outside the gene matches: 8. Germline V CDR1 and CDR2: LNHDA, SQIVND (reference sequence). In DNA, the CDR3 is TGTGCCAGTAGTAGAGGGGACAGGGGTTATATGAACACTGAAGCTTTCTTT. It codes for CASSRGDRGYMNTEAFF.

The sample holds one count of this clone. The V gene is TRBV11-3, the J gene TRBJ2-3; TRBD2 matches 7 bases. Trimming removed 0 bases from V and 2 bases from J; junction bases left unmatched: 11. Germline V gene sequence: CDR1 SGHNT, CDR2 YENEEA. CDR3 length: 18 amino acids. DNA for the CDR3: TGTGCCAGCAGCTTAGACGACTTCGCGGGAGTGGTCACAGATACGCAGTATTTT. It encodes CASSLDDFAGVVTDTQYF.

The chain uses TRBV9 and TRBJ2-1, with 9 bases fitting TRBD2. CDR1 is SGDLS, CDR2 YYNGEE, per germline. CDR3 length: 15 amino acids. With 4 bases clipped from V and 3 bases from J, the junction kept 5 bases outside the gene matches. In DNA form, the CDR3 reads TGTGCCAGCAGCCTGACTAGCGGAGTCTACAATGAGCAGTTCTTC. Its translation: CASSLTSGVYNEQFF.

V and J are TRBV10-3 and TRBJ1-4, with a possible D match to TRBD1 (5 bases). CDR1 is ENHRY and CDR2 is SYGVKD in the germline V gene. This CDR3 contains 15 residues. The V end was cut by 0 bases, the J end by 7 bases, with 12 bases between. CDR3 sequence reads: CAISESSGLGEKLFF. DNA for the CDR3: TGTGCCATCAGTGAGTCGTCAGGGTTAGGTGAAAAACTGTTTTTT.

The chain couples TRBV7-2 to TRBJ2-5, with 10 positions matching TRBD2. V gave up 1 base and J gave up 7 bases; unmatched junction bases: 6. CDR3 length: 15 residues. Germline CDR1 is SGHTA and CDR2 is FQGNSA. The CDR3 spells CASSLEAGGLGTQYF. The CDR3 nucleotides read TGTGCCAGCAGCTTAGAAGCGGGAGGGCTTGGGACCCAGTACTTC.

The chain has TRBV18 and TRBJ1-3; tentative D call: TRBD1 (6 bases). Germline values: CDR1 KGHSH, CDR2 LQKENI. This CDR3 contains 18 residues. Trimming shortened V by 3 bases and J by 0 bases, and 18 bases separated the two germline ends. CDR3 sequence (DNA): TGTGCCAGCTCACCCTTGGGGGCAGGCCAGAGCTCTGGAAACACCATATATTTT. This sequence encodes CASSPLGAGQSSGNTIYF.

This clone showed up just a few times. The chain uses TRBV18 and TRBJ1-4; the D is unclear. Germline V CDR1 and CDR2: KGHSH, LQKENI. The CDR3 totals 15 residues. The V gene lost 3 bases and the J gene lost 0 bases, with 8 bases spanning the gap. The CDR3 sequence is CASSPTSPTNEKLFF. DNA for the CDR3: TGTGCCAGCTCACCTACATCTCCAACTAATGAAAAACTGTTTTTT.

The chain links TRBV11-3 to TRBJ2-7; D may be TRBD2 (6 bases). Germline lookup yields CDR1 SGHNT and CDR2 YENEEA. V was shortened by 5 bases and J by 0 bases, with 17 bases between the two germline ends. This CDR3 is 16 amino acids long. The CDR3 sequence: CASSTPDYSLSYEQYF. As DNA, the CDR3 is TGTGCCAGCAGCACCCCGGACTACAGCCTCTCCTACGAGCAGTACTTC.

CDR3 residues: CASYNRAFSGANVLTF. CDR3 coding DNA: TGTGCCAGCTACAACAGGGCTTTCTCTGGGGCCAACGTCCTGACTTTC. The chain combines TRBV28 with TRBJ2-6, with a weak D call TRBD1 (6 bases). Trimming took off 8 bases at V and 0 bases at J, with 14 bases between the two ends. In germline, CDR1 is MDHEN, CDR2 SYDVKM. This CDR3 region has 16 residues.

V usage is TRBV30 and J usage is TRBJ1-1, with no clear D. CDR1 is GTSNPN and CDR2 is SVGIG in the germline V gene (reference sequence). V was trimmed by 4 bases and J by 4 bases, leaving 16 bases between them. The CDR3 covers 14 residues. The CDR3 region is CAWKKTVSGTEAFF. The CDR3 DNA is TGTGCCTGGAAAAAAACAGTGAGCGGCACTGAAGCTTTCTTT.

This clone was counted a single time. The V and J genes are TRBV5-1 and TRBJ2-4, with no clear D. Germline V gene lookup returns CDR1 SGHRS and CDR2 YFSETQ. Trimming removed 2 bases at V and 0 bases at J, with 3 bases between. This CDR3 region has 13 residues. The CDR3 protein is CASSFGAKNIQYF. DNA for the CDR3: TGCGCCAGCAGCTTCGGAGCCAAAAACATTCAGTACTTC.

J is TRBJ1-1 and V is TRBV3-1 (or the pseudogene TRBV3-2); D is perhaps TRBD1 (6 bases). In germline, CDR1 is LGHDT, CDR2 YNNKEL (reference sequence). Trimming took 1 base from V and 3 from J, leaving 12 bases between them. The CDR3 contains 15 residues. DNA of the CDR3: TGTGCCAGCAGCCAAGCAGGGGCCGGGGACACTGAAGCTTTCTTT. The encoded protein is CASSQAGAGDTEAFF.

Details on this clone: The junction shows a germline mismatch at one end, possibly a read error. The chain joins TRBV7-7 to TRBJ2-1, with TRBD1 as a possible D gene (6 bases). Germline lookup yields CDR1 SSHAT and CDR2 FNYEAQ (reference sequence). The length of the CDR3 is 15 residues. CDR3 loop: CASSLGPDRYNEQFF. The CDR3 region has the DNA TGTGCTAGCAGCTTAGGGCCAGACAGGTACAATGAGCAGTTCTTC.

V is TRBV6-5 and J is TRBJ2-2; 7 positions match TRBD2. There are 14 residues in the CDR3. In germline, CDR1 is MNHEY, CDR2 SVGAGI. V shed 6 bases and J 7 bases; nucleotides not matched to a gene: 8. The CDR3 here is CASRPGRANGELFF. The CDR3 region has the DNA TGTGCCAGCAGACCTGGGAGGGCGAACGGGGAGCTGTTTTTT.

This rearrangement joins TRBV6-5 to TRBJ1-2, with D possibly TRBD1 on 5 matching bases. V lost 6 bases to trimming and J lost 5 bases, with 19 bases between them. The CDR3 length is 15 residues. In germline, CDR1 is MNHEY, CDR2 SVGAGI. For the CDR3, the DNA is TGTGCCAGCAGCATCCAGGGCGCAGACCAATATGGCTACACCTTC. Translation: CASSIQGADQYGYTF.

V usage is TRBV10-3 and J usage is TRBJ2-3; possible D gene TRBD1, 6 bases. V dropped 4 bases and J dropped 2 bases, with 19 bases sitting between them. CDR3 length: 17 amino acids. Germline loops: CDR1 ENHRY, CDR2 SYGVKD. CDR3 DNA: TGTGCCATCAGTGCCTCGACGGGTAGGGACAACACAGATACGCAGTATTTT. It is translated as CAISASTGRDNTDTQYF.